The 26 T cell receptor beta chains reported below all come from one sample, sequenced in a study of identical twins. TCRdb processed the 5' RACE reads anew with MiXCR; each CDR3 protein has one entry. The sample consists of some 570,000 distinct CDR3 sequences, 20% to 25% of them appearing once. A further study also used this sample, focusing on yellow fever vaccine responses in identical twins.

What was sequenced was CD4+ T cells sorted from blood. These receptors came from a woman younger than 30 in good health.

This clonotype was found a few times. The chain has TRBV6-5 and TRBJ1-1; the D is unclear. CDR1 and CDR2 (germline): MNHEY, SVGAGI. The germline V and J ends were trimmed by 2 bases and 3 bases, with 16 bases remaining between them. The CDR3 loop spans 16 amino acids. This chain's CDR3 is CASSYNAPGRHTEAFF. The CDR3 nucleotides read TGTGCCAGCAGTTACAACGCGCCCGGTCGGCACACTGAAGCTTTCTTT.

The rearrangement joins TRBV5-1 to TRBJ2-4; possibly TRBD2 for D (6 bases). The CDR3 is 17 residues long. The V and J ends lost 5 bases and 3 bases respectively, with 21 bases between them. The germline gives CDR1 SGHRS, CDR2 YFSETQ. For the CDR3, the DNA is TGCGCCAGCAGACCCTCCGGCGGGACCCTTGGCAAAAACATTCAGTACTTC. It specifies CASRPSGGTLGKNIQYF.

The rearrangement joins TRBV27 to TRBJ2-7; a possible D gene is TRBD1 (6 bases). The CDR3 covers 14 residues. Trimming pared 6 bases from V and 3 bases from J, leaving 15 bases between. Germline CDR1 is MNHEY and CDR2 is SMNVEV (reference sequence). CDR3 amino acids: CASRGTPLLYEQYF. CDR3 coding DNA: TGTGCCAGCAGGGGGACACCACTACTCTACGAGCAGTACTTC.

This clonotype was detected a few times. The genes are TRBV20-1 and TRBJ1-2; D is uncertain. CDR1 DFQATT and CDR2 SNEGSKA come from the germline V gene (reference sequence). The V end was cut by 5 bases, the J end by 6 bases, with 16 bases between. The CDR3 contains 13 residues. In DNA form, the CDR3 reads TGCAGTGCTGAGACCGAAGGCCTGAATGGCTACACCTTC. This codes for CSAETEGLNGYTF.

This clonotype was seen only a few times. This chain links TRBV15 with TRBJ1-6; D is unclear. Germline V lookup: CDR1 LNHNV, CDR2 YYDKDF (reference sequence). The germline V and J ends were trimmed by 3 bases and 5 bases, with 8 bases remaining between them. The CDR3 totals 14 residues. The CDR3 loop is CATSSGLNNSPLHF. The CDR3 nucleotides read TGTGCCACCAGCAGCGGGCTGAATAATTCACCCCTCCACTTT.

This clonotype was observed many times. The rearrangement joins TRBV20-1 to TRBJ1-3; D is undetermined. There are 13 residues in the CDR3. The ends were cut back, 2 bases at V and 4 bases at J, with 9 bases in the middle. The germline CDR1 and CDR2 sequences are DFQATT and SNEGSKA (reference sequence). CDR3 sequence (DNA): TGCAGTGCTAGACAGGCGGGAGGAAACACCATATATTTT. Its translation is CSARQAGGNTIYF.

This clonotype has only a few counts. The chain uses TRBV27 and TRBJ2-1; 13 bases fit TRBD2. This CDR3 is built from 20 residues. The germline CDR1 and CDR2 sequences are MNHEY and SMNVEV (reference sequence). V lost 7 bases to trimming and J lost 6 bases; unmatched junction nucleotides: 21. The chain's CDR3 is CASTTLSGQGLAGSFNEQFF. The CDR3 nucleotides are TGTGCCAGCACGACACTCTCGGGACAGGGACTAGCGGGATCTTTCAATGAGCAGTTCTTC.

A few counts support this clonotype. The chain links TRBV12-3 or TRBV12-4 to TRBJ1-2, with D unresolved. This CDR3 has 13 residues. Deletions cut 6 bases from V and 1 base from J, with 9 bases between. CDR3 sequence reads: CASSPDLNYGYTF. The CDR3 coding sequence is TGTGCCAGCAGCCCCGACCTTAACTATGGCTACACCTTC.

This clonotype was picked up a small number of times. The genes are TRBV7-9 and TRBJ2-7; D may be TRBD2 (6 bases). V shed 1 base and J shed 7 bases, with 17 bases lying between them. The CDR3 length is 15 residues. CDR1 SEHNR and CDR2 FQNEAQ come from the germline V gene (reference sequence). CDR3 loop: CASSLGGTFLWEQYF. CDR3 sequence (DNA): TGTGCCAGCAGCTTAGGCGGGACTTTCCTTTGGGAGCAGTACTTC.

The rearrangement links TRBV28 to TRBJ2-2, with D perhaps TRBD1 (6 bases). CDR1 and CDR2 (germline): MDHEN, SYDVKM. The CDR3 loop spans 15 amino acids. Trimming took off 3 bases at V and 10 bases at J, with 18 bases between the two ends. The DNA for the CDR3 is TGTGCCAGCAGTTTCCCCGACGGACAGCCCACGGAGCTGTTTTTT. This translates into CASSFPDGQPTELFF.

There are a few counts of this clonotype. This sequence joins TRBV24-1 and TRBJ2-5; a weak D match, TRBD2 (5 bases). V was clipped by 5 bases and J by 2 bases, with 11 bases between them. CDR1 and CDR2 (germline): KGHDR, SFDVKD. The CDR3 spans 14 residues. CDR3 nucleotide sequence: TGTGCCACCAGTGGTCCCAGCGGACAAGAGACCCAGTACTTC. This encodes CATSGPSGQETQYF.

There are a few counts of this clonotype. This chain joins TRBV5-1 and TRBJ2-1; TRBD2 agrees at 14 bases. Germline CDR1 is SGHRS and CDR2 is YFSETQ. The CDR3 length is 16 residues. The ends lost 3 bases at V and 9 bases at J; junction bases unmatched: 8. Written as DNA, the CDR3 is TGCGCCAGCAGCTGGACTAGCGGGGGGCCGGTCTCTGAGCAGTTCTTC. Protein sequence: CASSWTSGGPVSEQFF.

The rearrangement uses TRBV28 and TRBJ2-7, with D possibly being TRBD2 (6 bases). Germline CDR1 MDHEN, CDR2 SYDVKM. This CDR3 is 14 amino acids long. V was trimmed by 4 bases and J by 5 bases, leaving 15 bases between them. CDR3 coding DNA: TGTGCCAGCAGTTACCCGGGAGTGAGGAACGAGCAGTACTTC. Its translation: CASSYPGVRNEQYF.

This clonotype was observed a few times. The rearrangement joins TRBV20-1 to TRBJ2-1; maybe TRBD1 (6 bases). This CDR3 has 13 residues. From germline, CDR1 is DFQATT and CDR2 SNEGSKA (reference sequence). V was clipped by 8 bases and J by 7 bases, with 18 bases between them. The CDR3 protein is CSLGGMWRNEQFF. In DNA form, the CDR3 reads TGCAGTTTAGGGGGTATGTGGAGGAATGAGCAGTTCTTC.

The chain combines TRBV6-5 with TRBJ2-1, with 8 nucleotides matching TRBD2. CDR3 size: 15 residues. Trimming took 2 bases from V and 2 from J; bases not matched to a gene: 2. Germline V lookup: CDR1 MNHEY, CDR2 SVGAGI. The CDR3 here is CASSYGSGTYNEQFF. As DNA, the CDR3 is TGTGCCAGCAGTTACGGTAGCGGGACCTACAATGAGCAGTTCTTC.

This clonotype was recorded many times. The gene calls are TRBV29-1 and TRBJ2-7, with 9 bases identical to TRBD1. J lost 0 bases, V lost 7 bases, and 7 bases had no gene match. Germline CDR1 reads SQVTM; CDR2 reads ANQGSEA. The CDR3 is made up of 14 amino acids. This chain's CDR3 is CSAIGTGSSYEQYF. For the CDR3, the DNA is TGCAGCGCTATCGGGACAGGGAGCTCCTACGAGCAGTACTTC.

The V call is TRBV5-1, the J call TRBJ2-1, with 9 bases aligning to TRBD1. CDR1 SGHRS and CDR2 YFSETQ come from the germline V gene. The CDR3 is made up of 14 amino acids. V shed 3 bases, J shed 4 bases, and the junction held 2 bases outside the gene matches. The CDR3 DNA reads as TGCGCCAGCAGCTGGGACAGGGAATACAATGAGCAGTTCTTC. Translating it yields CASSWDREYNEQFF.

This chain joins TRBV7-9 and TRBJ2-3; no clear D. V dropped 5 bases and J dropped 5 bases, with 8 bases sitting between them. Germline CDR1 SEHNR, CDR2 FQNEAQ (reference sequence). There are 12 residues in the CDR3. The CDR3 region has the DNA TGTGCCAGCAGCCCCATAGGAGATACGCAGTATTTT. Encoded protein: CASSPIGDTQYF.

CDR3 sequence (DNA): TGTGCCAGCAGCTTGACTGGAGAGTCACCCTTCGAGCAGTACTTC. This encodes CASSLTGESPFEQYF. The rearrangement links TRBV5-5 to TRBJ2-7; unclear D gene. The CDR3 runs 15 residues. CDR1 and CDR2 from the germline V gene are SGHKS and YYEKEE (reference sequence). V lost 1 base and J lost 6, with 17 bases in between.

In this sample, this clonotype turned up a few times. The chain is built from TRBV5-1 and TRBJ1-3; D is unclear. V was shortened by 4 bases and J by 0 bases, with 11 bases between the two germline ends. Germline assignment: CDR1 SGHRS and CDR2 YFSETQ. This CDR3 has 15 residues. The CDR3, as DNA: TGCGCCAGCAGCCAAAGGAGTCTCTCTGGAAACACCATATATTTT. Translating gives CASSQRSLSGNTIYF.

This clonotype showed up just a few times. J is TRBJ1-3 and V is TRBV3-1; TRBD1 aligns across 7 bases. J lost 0 bases, V lost 0 bases, and 2 bases had no gene match. The CDR3 covers 16 residues. Per the germline V gene, CDR1 is LGHDT and CDR2 is YNNKEL (reference sequence). The CDR3 is CASSQDKGASGNTIYF. The DNA for the CDR3 is TGTGCCAGCAGCCAAGATAAGGGGGCCTCTGGAAACACCATATATTTT.

This clonotype has just a few counts. V gene TRBV7-8 combines with J gene TRBJ2-3; 8 bases agree with TRBD2. CDR1 is SGHVS and CDR2 is FQNEAQ in the germline V gene. Losses at the gene ends were 5 bases for V and 4 bases for J; bases not matched to a gene: 8. CDR3 length equals 15 residues. The CDR3 sequence is CASSIKREWADTQYF. Here the CDR3 DNA reads TGTGCCAGCAGCATAAAGCGGGAGTGGGCAGATACGCAGTATTTT.

The chain has TRBV3-1 and TRBJ2-3, with D possibly matching TRBD2 (7 bases). Germline CDR1 and CDR2: LGHDT and YNNKEL (reference sequence). This CDR3 has 18 residues. Trimming took 0 bases from V and 2 from J, leaving 18 bases between them. The CDR3 DNA reads TGTGCCAGCAGCCAAGACCAAACGGCCGGGGGGCCCACAGATACGCAGTATTTT. Translated: CASSQDQTAGGPTDTQYF.

This clonotype was seen more than once but under ten times. This chain links TRBV6-2 or TRBV6-3 with TRBJ2-1; D could derive from TRBD1 or TRBD2 (5 bases each). V was cut by 0 bases and J by 9 bases, with 30 bases left in between. In germline, CDR1 is MNHEY, CDR2 SVGEGT. CDR3 size: 20 residues. CDR3 protein: CASSYSPPGRVGTALGEQFF. The DNA for the CDR3 is TGTGCCAGCAGTTACTCGCCCCCGGGCCGAGTAGGGACGGCTCTGGGTGAGCAGTTCTTC.

The chain couples TRBV29-1 to TRBJ2-1; 7 bases are a match to TRBD2. With 2 bases clipped from V and 7 bases from J, the junction kept 14 bases outside the gene matches. In germline, CDR1 is SQVTM, CDR2 ANQGSEA. This CDR3 region has 16 residues. CDR3 loop: CSVETQFGAGVNEQFF. In nucleotides, the CDR3 is TGCAGCGTTGAAACGCAGTTCGGCGCGGGAGTAAATGAGCAGTTCTTC.

The genes are TRBV5-5 and TRBJ2-3; 9 nucleotides match TRBD1. The CDR3 loop spans 16 amino acids. V lost 2 bases to trimming and J lost 6 bases; unmatched junction nucleotides: 10. Germline assignment: CDR1 SGHKS and CDR2 YYEKEE (reference sequence). The CDR3 coding sequence is TGTGCCAGCAGCTTTGGCCTTGGACAGGGGCTGGATACGCAGTATTTT. It specifies CASSFGLGQGLDTQYF.